These T cell receptor beta chains were read from a single sample in a study of T cells after yellow fever vaccination. TCRdb used MiXCR to reprocess the 5' RACE reads, holding one entry per CDR3 protein. In the table there are approximately 31,000 distinct CDR3 sequences, roughly a tenth of which are singletons. The source was PBMCs, either bulk or a sorted T-cell subset (CD4+, CD8+, memory, or dextramer-sorted; not recorded which), collected roughly 14 days after the first yellow fever vaccination. The receptors here all came from a young man who received the YFV17D yellow fever vaccine. Both conserved end residues are part of each CDR3. The order of the fields is V gene, D gene, J gene, clone size, CDR3 protein, CDR3 DNA. A D gene is named only where the DNA matches it firmly. Part of the rows lack a size; the others show once, few, many or a class for expanded clones.

>TRBV7-2|-|TRBJ2-7|few
CASSPLPGGTDEQYF
TGTGCCAGCAGCCCTTTACCCGGCGGGACCGACGAGCAGTACTTC
>TRBV7-2|TRBD2|TRBJ2-3|many
CASSLAGGGGLSTDTQYF
TGTGCCAGCAGCTTAGCGGGCGGGGGGGGACTTAGCACAGATACGCAGTATTTT
>TRBV12-3/TRBV12-4|-|TRBJ2-3|many
CASSGSSTDTQYF
TGTGCCAGCAGCGGATCTAGCACAGATACGCAGTATTTT
>TRBV20-1|-|TRBJ1-1|many
CSAPRAVNTEAFF
TGCAGTGCCCCTAGGGCGGTGAACACTGAAGCTTTCTTT
>TRBV2|TRBD1|TRBJ1-6|many
CASRGQGGRTPLHF
TGTGCCAGCCGGGGACAGGGTGGGAGAACACCCCTCCACTTT
>TRBV7-2|-|TRBJ1-4|many
CASSRDKANEKLFF
TGTGCCAGCAGCCGGGACAAAGCTAATGAAAAACTGTTTTTT
>TRBV7-6|TRBD2|TRBJ2-1|many
CASSLDRGGGPGYNEQFF
TGTGCCAGCAGCTTAGACCGGGGGGGGGGCCCCGGGTACAATGAGCAGTTCTTC
>TRBV20-1|TRBD1|TRBJ1-6|many
CSARDPRDSSSPLHF
TGCAGTGCTAGAGACCCCCGGGACAGCTCTTCACCCCTCCACTTT
>TRBV5-1|-|TRBJ2-5|many
CASRGTGGPQETQYF
TGCGCCAGCAGAGGAACAGGCGGACCTCAAGAGACCCAGTACTTC
>TRBV7-3|-|TRBJ2-2|many
CASSPKLKPRGLGELFF
TGTGCCAGCAGCCCCAAACTAAAGCCAAGGGGCCTCGGGGAGCTGTTTTTT
>TRBV23-1|-|TRBJ1-3|few
CASSPRSGEGRLSGNTIYF
TGCGCCAGCAGCCCTAGGTCGGGGGAAGGACGTCTCTCTGGAAACACCATATATTTT
>TRBV7-6|-|TRBJ1-3|many
CASSASPGNTIYF
TGTGCCAGCAGCGCCTCTCCGGGAAACACCATATATTTT
>TRBV5-5|-|TRBJ2-2|-
CARGPGGTGELFF
TGTGCCAGGGGCCCCGGGGGAACCGGGGAGCTGTTTTTT
>TRBV12-3/TRBV12-4|TRBD2|TRBJ2-3|many
CASSLASGRTDTQYF
TGTGCCAGCAGTTTAGCTAGCGGGCGCACAGATACGCAGTATTTT
>TRBV12-3/TRBV12-4|-|TRBJ1-2|many
CASSLQNYGYTF
TGTGCCAGCAGTTTACAAAACTATGGCTACACCTTC
>TRBV10-3|TRBD1|TRBJ1-1|many
CAISEGAPVTEAFF
TGTGCCATCAGCGAGGGGGCGCCGGTCACTGAAGCTTTCTTT
>TRBV16|-|TRBJ1-4|many
CASSPYLGESEKLFF
TGTGCCAGCAGCCCTTACCTCGGGGAAAGCGAAAAACTGTTTTTT
>TRBV29-1|TRBD1|TRBJ1-1|many
CSVSLTGTEAFF
TGCAGCGTTTCCCTGACAGGGACTGAAGCTTTCTTT
>TRBV28|-|TRBJ1-1|many
CASSLTSRRRLMNTEAFF
TGTGCCAGCAGTCTCACCTCACGGCGCAGATTGATGAACACTGAAGCTTTCTTT
>TRBV10-1|-|TRBJ2-2|many
CASRRGAGKDTGELFF
TGCGCCAGCAGGCGGGGAGCAGGGAAGGACACCGGGGAGCTGTTTTTT
>TRBV5-1|-|TRBJ2-3|many
CASSWRDLTDTQYF
TGCGCCAGCAGCTGGCGGGACCTCACAGATACGCAGTATTTT
>TRBV4-1|-|TRBJ1-1|many
CASSQNRVRAEAFF
TGCGCCAGCAGCCAAAACAGGGTAAGGGCTGAAGCTTTCTTT
>TRBV20-1|-|TRBJ1-4|many
CSARGVGGEKLFF
TGCAGTGCTAGGGGAGTTGGGGGTGAAAAACTGTTTTTT
>TRBV3-1|-|TRBJ2-3|many
CASSQGRTQYF
TGTGCCAGCAGCCAAGGACGTACGCAGTATTTT
>TRBV5-6|-|TRBJ2-5|many
CASSRGRAQETQYF
TGTGCCAGCAGCCGAGGACGGGCTCAAGAGACCCAGTACTTC